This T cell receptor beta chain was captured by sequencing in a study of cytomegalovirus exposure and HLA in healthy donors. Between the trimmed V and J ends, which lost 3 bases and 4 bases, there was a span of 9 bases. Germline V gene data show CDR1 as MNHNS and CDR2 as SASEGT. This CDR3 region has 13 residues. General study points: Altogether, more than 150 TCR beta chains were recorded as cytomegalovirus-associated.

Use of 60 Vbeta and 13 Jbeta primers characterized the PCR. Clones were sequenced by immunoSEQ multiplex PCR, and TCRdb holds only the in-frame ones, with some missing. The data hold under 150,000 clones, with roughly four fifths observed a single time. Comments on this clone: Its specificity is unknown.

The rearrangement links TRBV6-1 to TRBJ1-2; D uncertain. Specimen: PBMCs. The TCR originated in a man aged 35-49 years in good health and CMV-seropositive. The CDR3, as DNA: TGTGCCAGCAGTGATCCCTGGCCCTATGGCTACACCTTC. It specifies CASSDPWPYGYTF.